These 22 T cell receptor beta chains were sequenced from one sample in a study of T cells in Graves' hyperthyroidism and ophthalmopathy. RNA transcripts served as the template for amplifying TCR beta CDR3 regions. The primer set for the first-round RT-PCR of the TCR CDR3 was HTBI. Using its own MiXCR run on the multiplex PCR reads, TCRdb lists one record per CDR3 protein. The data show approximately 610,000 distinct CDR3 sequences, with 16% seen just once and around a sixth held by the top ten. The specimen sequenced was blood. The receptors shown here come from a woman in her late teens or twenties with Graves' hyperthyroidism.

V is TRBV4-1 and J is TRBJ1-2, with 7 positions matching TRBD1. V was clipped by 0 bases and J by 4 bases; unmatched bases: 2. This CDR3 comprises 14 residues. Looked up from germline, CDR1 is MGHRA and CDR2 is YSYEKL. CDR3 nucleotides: TGCGCCAGCAGCCAAGAGGGACAGACCTATGGCTACACCTTC. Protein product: CASSQEGQTYGYTF.

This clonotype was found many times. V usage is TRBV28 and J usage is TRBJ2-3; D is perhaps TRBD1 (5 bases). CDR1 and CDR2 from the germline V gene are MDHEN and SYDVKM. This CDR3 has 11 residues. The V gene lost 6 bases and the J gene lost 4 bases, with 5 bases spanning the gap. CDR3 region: CASRGPDTQYF. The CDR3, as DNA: TGTGCCAGCAGGGGGCCAGATACGCAGTATTTT.

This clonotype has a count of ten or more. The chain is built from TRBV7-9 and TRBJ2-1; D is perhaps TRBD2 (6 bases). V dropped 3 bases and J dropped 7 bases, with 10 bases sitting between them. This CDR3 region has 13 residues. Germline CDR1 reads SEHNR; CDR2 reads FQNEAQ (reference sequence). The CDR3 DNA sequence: TGTGCCAGCAGCTTTGGGGGGATGAATGAGCAGTTCTTC. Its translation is CASSFGGMNEQFF.

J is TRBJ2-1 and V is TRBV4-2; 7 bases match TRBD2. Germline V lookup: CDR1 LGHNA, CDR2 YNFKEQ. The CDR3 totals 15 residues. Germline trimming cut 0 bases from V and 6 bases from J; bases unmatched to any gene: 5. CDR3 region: CASSQDLTSSNEQFF. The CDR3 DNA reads TGTGCCAGCAGCCAAGATTTGACTAGCAGCAATGAGCAGTTCTTC.

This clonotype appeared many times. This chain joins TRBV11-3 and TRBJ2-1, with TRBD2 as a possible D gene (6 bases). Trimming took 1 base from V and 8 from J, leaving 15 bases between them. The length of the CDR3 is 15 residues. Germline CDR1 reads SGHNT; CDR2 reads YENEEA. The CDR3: CASSLGGGKGDEQFF. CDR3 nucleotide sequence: TGTGCCAGCAGCTTAGGTGGCGGGAAAGGGGATGAGCAGTTCTTC. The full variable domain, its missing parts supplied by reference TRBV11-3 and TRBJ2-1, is EAGVVQSPRYKIIEKKQPVAFWCNPISGHNTLYWYLQNLGQGPELLIRYENEEAVDDSQLPKDRFSAERLKGVDSTLKIQPAELGDSAVYLCASSLGGGKGDEQFFGPGTRLTVL.

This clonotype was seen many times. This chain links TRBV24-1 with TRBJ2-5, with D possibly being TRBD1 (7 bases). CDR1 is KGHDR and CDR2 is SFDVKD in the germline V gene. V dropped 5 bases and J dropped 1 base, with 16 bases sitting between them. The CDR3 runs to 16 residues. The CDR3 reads CATSGSVRGVQETQYF. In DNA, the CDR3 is TGTGCCACCAGTGGGTCAGTCAGGGGGGTCCAAGAGACCCAGTACTTC.

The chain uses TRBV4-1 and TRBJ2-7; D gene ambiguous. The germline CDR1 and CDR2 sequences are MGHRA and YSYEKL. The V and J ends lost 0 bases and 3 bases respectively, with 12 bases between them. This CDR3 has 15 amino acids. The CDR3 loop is CASSQEDAEYYEQYF. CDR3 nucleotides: TGCGCCAGCAGCCAAGAGGATGCGGAATACTACGAGCAGTACTTC.

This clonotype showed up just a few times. CDR3 loop: CASSQDEGQHQPQHF. For the CDR3, the DNA is TGTGCCAGCAGCCAAGACGAGGGGCAGCATCAGCCCCAGCATTTT. The V gene is TRBV4-2, the J gene TRBJ1-5; D might be TRBD1 (5 bases). Per the germline V gene, CDR1 is LGHNA and CDR2 is YNFKEQ. The CDR3 runs to 15 residues. V was shortened by 0 bases and J by 5 bases, with 11 bases between the two germline ends.

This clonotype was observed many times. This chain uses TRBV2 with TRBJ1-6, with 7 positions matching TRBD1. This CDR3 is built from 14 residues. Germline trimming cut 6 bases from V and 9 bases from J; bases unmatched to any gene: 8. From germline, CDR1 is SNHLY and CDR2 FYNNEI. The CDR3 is CASSAGGIGSPLHF. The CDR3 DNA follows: TGTGCCAGCAGCGCAGGGGGAATCGGTTCACCCCTCCACTTT.

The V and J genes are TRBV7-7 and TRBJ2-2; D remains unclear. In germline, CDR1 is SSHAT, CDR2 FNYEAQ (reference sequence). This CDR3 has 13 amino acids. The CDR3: CAGSPRPTGELFF. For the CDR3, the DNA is TGTGCTGGCAGCCCGAGACCGACCGGGGAGCTGTTTTTT.

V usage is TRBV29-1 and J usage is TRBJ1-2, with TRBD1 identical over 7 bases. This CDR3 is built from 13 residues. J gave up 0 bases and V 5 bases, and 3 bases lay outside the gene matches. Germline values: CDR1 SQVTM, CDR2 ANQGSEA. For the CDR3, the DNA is TGCAGCGTTTACAGGGGAGCTAACTATGGCTACACCTTC. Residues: CSVYRGANYGYTF.

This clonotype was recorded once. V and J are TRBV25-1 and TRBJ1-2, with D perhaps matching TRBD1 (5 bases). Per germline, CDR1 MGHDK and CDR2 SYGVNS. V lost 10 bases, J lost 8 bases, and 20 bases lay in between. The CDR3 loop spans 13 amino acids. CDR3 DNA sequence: TGTGCCACTTCGTTCGTGGGGGGAGGAGGCTACACCTTC. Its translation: CATSFVGGGGYTF.

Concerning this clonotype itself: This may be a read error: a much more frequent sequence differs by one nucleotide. CDR3 coding DNA: TGTGCCAACAGCTTTGGACAGGGCGGAACAGATACGCAGTATTTT. Translated: CANSFGQGGTDTQYF. The rearrangement uses TRBV7-8 and TRBJ2-3; 8 bases line up with TRBD1. Germline CDR1 reads SGHVS; CDR2 reads FQNEAQ. CDR3 length: 15 amino acids.

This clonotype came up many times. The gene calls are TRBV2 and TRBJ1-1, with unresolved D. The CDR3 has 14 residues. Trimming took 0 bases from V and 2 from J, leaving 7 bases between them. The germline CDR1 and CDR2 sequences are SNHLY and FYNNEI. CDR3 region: CASSEAPSNTEAFF. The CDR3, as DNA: TGTGCCAGCAGTGAAGCGCCGAGCAACACTGAAGCTTTCTTT.

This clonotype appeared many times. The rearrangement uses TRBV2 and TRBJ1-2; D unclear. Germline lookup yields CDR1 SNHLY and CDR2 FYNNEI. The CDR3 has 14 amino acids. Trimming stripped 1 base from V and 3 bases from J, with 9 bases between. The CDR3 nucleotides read TGTGCCAGCAGTGAAGTCCCTTCTGACTATGGCTACACCTTC. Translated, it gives CASSEVPSDYGYTF.

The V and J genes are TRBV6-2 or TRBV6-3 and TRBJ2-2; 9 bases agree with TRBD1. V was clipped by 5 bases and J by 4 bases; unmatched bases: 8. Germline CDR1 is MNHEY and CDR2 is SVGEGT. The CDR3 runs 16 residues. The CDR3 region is CASSIGTGKGTGELFF. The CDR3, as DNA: TGTGCCAGCAGTATCGGGACAGGGAAGGGCACCGGGGAGCTGTTTTTT.

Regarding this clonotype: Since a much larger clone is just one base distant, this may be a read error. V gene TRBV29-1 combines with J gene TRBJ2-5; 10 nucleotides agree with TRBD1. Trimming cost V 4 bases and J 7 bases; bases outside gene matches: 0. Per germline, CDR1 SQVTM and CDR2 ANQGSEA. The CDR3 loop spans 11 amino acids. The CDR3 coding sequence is TGCAGCGTTGGGACAGGGGGGACCCAGTACTTC. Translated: CSVGTGGTQYF.

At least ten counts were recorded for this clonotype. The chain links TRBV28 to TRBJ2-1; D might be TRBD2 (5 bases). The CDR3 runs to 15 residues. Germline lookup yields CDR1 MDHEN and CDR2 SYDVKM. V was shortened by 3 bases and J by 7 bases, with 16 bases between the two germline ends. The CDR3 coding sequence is TGTGCCAGCAGTTTGTCTGGGGAGTTCGTGAATGAGCAGTTCTTC. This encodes CASSLSGEFVNEQFF.

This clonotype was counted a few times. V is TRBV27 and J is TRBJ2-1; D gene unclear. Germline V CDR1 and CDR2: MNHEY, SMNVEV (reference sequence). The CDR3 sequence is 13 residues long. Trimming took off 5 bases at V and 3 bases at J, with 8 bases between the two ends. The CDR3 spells CASSASSYNEQFF. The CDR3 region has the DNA TGTGCCAGCAGTGCTTCTAGCTACAATGAGCAGTTCTTC.

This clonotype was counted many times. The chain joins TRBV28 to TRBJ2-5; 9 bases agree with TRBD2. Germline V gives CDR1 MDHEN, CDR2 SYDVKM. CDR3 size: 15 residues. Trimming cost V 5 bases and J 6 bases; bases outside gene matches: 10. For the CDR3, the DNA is TGTGCCAGCAGTCCCCCCGGGACTAGCATCCAGACCCAGTACTTC. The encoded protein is CASSPPGTSIQTQYF.

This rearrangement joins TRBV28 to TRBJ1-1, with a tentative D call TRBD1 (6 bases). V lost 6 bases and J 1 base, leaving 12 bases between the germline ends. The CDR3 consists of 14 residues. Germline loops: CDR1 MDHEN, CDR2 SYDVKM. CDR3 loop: CASSPDSTNTEAFF. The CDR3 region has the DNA TGTGCCAGCAGCCCGGACAGCACGAACACTGAAGCTTTCTTT.

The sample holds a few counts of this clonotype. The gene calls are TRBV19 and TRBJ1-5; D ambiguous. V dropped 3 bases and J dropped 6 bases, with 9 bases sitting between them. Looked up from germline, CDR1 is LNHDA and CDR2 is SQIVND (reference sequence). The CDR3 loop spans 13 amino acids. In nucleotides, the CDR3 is TGTGCCAGTAGTATCACCGTCCGTCAGCCCCAGCATTTT. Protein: CASSITVRQPQHF.